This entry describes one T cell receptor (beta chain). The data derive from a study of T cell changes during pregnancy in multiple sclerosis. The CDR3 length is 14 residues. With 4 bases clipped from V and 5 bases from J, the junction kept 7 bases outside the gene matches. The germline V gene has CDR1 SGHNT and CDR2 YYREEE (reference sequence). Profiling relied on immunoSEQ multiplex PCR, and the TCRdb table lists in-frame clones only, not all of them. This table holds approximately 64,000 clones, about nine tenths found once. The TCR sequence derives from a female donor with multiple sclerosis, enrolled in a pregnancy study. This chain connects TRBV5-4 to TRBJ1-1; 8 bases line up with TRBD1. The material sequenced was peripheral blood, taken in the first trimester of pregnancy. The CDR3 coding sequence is TGTGCCAGCAGCCCCAGGGGGCTAGGGACTGAAGCTTTCTTT. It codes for CASSPRGLGTEAFF.